This record concerns one T cell receptor (beta chain) sequence. This record comes from a study of blood T cell repertoires in COVID-19. Study summary: Specimens from acute and convalescent COVID-19 originated in the United States, Italy and Spain. PBMCs, B-cell-depleted T cells, or T cells provided the cDNA or gDNA that made up the material.

Original handling: Amplification from reference gene primers served as the basis for estimated nucleated cell counts. Assay: immunoSEQ multiplex PCR; the TCRdb copy retains only in-frame clones and omits some. That table gives V, J and clone size, and the DNA gave D and trimming. The table includes approximately 75,000 clones, roughly four fifths detected once. The V gene's germline CDR1 is MNHEY and CDR2 SVGAGI. The ends were cut back, 7 bases at V and 10 bases at J, with 14 bases in the middle. CDR3 length: 13 amino acids. J is TRBJ1-6 and V is TRBV6-5; no definite D call. The sample taken for sequencing was peripheral blood. The receptor comes from a woman of 80 years or more with active or convalescent COVID-19. CDR3 loop: CASTTSPESPLHF. CDR3 nucleotides: TGTGCCAGCACCACAAGCCCGGAGTCACCCCTCCACTTT.